This TCR beta chain was sequenced during a study of OX40 agonist ivuxolimab in advanced cancers. Study-wide context: Ivuxolimab, which is an agonistic anti-OX40 (CD134) antibody, was administered to the patients.

The germline CDR1 and CDR2 sequences are ENHRY and SYGVKD. The length of the CDR3 is 15 residues. V lost 7 bases and J lost 4; bases outside the gene matches: 13. The data were produced by immunoSEQ multiplex PCR, yet TCRdb's version contains in-frame clones alone and is incomplete. Of approximately 70,000 clones listed, about 92% are singletons. The sequencing here drew on CD4+ or CD8+ T cells sorted from blood, taken in a trial of the OX40 agonist ivuxolimab. This receptor was taken from an adult with an advanced solid tumor such as melanoma, head and neck, liver or kidney cancer. V usage is TRBV10-3 and J usage is TRBJ2-7, with 7 positions matching TRBD2. CDR3 region: CAIKNSGGRVYEQYF. DNA of the CDR3: TGTGCCATCAAGAATAGTGGCGGGAGAGTGTACGAGCAGTACTTC.